This TCR beta chain appears in the sequencing data of a study of cytomegalovirus exposure and HLA in healthy donors. This CDR3 region has 14 residues. The V and J ends lost 4 bases and 4 bases respectively, with 14 bases between them. From germline, CDR1 is SGHNT and CDR2 YYREEE (reference sequence). PCR was performed using 60 Vbeta and 13 Jbeta primers. Methods used by the authors: The authors later counted roughly 76 million unique TCR beta chains, roughly 11 million of them shared. Profiling relied on immunoSEQ multiplex PCR, and the TCRdb table lists in-frame clones only, not all of them. V, J and clone size are those of that table, while D and trimming were read from the DNA. The sample comprises around 90,000 clones, about 66% of which are singletons, and about 6.3% rests with the top ten.

This clonotype originated in a boy aged 5-17 years in good health and CMV-seropositive. This chain uses TRBV5-4 with TRBJ1-1, with unresolved D. Material: PBMCs. In DNA form, the CDR3 reads TGTGCCAGCAGCGTCCTTTGGAGCGGCACTGAAGCTTTCTTT. This gives the protein CASSVLWSGTEAFF.